The clone carrying this T cell receptor (beta chain) has only one observation. A clone one base away is much larger, so this may be a read error. Since the CDR3 does not end with the conserved phenylalanine or tryptophan, this likely comes from a read error. This entry belongs to a study of T cell repertoires in cytomegalovirus infection. The CDR3 length is 12 residues. Trimming took 4 bases from V and 6 from J, leaving 10 bases between them. The V gene's germline CDR1 is SGHTA and CDR2 FQGNSA. MiXCR, run by TCRdb on the reads, gives a single entry per CDR3 protein. The sample includes more than 650,000 distinct CDR3 sequences, approximately 40% of them seen just once.

The clonotype originates from a human donor in good health (CMV status not recorded). Some clones in this sample may be carry-over from other donors' samples. V and J are TRBV7-2 and TRBJ2-7; D call uncertain. Sequenced material: PBMCs. CDR3 nucleotides: TGTGCCAGCAGCTGGGCGCGTACCGAGCAGTACTTA. It is translated as CASSWARTEQYL.